The clone carrying this TCR beta chain came up a few times. The antigen is undetermined. The Oncomine TCR Beta short-read assay was what sequenced the DNA obtained from cultured CD4+ T cells. Each CDR3 protein gets one entry after TCRdb re-called the PCR reads with MiXCR. The sample holds fewer than 15,000 distinct CDR3 sequences; about 82% are singletons and the top ten take roughly a quarter. The J segment lost 2 bases and the V segment lost 6 bases, leaving 3 bases of the junction unmatched. The germline gives CDR1 MNHNS, CDR2 SASEGT. The length of the CDR3 is 13 residues. These data belong to a study of vaccination and CD4 T cells after COVID-19. Study context: Four females and six males made up the convalescents, two of whom were Hispanic.

As to treatment: approximately nine-day PBMC culture with coronavirus spike peptide pools or control peptides (ViraFEST assay). Following culture for approximately ten days, CD4+ T cells were isolated by negative selection. Study observations and caveats: Analysis of convalescent patients found that 304 of 307 vaccine-specific clones were spike mono-reactive.

This rearrangement joins TRBV6-1 to TRBJ1-2, with 7 bases fitting TRBD1. Sequencing used CD4+ T cells from blood, cultured in vitro. This clonotype was obtained from a human donor who had recovered from COVID-19. The CDR3 DNA reads TGTGCCAGCAGGGGACAGCAAAACTATGGCTACACCTTC. Translation: CASRGQQNYGYTF.